This T cell receptor beta chain was sequenced in a study of shared clonotypes between healthy human individuals. Study-level results: Sequencing depth was predicted to influence how clonotypes are shared among donors. Against clonotypes common to all four donors, non-shared ones had lower generation probabilities.

Here immunoSEQ multiplex PCR was the method, and the copy in TCRdb shows in-frame clones only, minus some. The data show 950,000 to 1,100,000 clones, more than 60% seen once. All donors qualified as healthy HIV-negative adults and had experienced no recent acute infections or vaccinations. Splitting of CD4+ cells produced CD45RA+ naive and CD45RA-negative memory subsets. The germline V and J ends were trimmed by 3 bases and 10 bases, with 11 bases remaining between them. This CDR3 comprises 13 residues. Germline lookup yields CDR1 SGDLS and CDR2 YYNGEE. This clone was counted only a few times. As yet, its antigen is unknown.

The TCR was taken from a young man in good health. J is TRBJ1-6 and V is TRBV9; D gene uncertain. Sequenced material: memory CD4+ T cells sorted from blood. Described subset: CD45RA-negative fraction. The CDR3 sequence is CASSDDDQSPLHF. In DNA form, the CDR3 reads TGTGCCAGCAGCGATGACGATCAATCACCCCTCCACTTT.